One sample yielded the 32 T cell receptor beta chains listed below, sequenced in a study of graft-versus-host responses after intestinal transplantation. Clones were read by immunoSEQ multiplex PCR, and TCRdb kept only the in-frame ones, dropping some. Among 100,000 or so clones listed, roughly 90% were seen once. Their recognized antigens are unknown. This specimen consisted of unstimulated CD4+ T cells sorted from spleen or lymph node cells, obtained before intestinal transplant. The receptors derive from a human donor who received an intestinal transplant.

V is TRBV19 and J is TRBJ1-2; weak D call: TRBD1 (5 bases). Trimming cost V 8 bases and J 3 bases, with 19 bases left between them. This CDR3 is built from 15 residues. Germline V gives CDR1 LNHDA, CDR2 SQIVND (reference sequence). The CDR3 reads CASHPLGGRDYGYTF. The CDR3 bases are TGTGCCAGTCACCCCCTCGGGGGTAGGGACTATGGCTACACCTTC.

The chain is built from TRBV6-1 and TRBJ1-1; 7 nucleotides match TRBD1. The CDR3 runs 14 residues. CDR1 and CDR2 (germline): MNHNS, SASEGT. V shed 3 bases, J shed 5 bases, and the junction held 6 bases outside the gene matches. CDR3 residues: CASSEGQPPTEAFF. CDR3 DNA sequence: TGTGCCAGCAGTGAGGGACAGCCGCCTACTGAAGCTTTCTTT.

The rearrangement uses TRBV6-5 and TRBJ2-3, with 8 bases aligning to TRBD2. The germline CDR1 and CDR2 sequences are MNHEY and SVGAGI. The CDR3 has 14 amino acids. The trim removed 9 bases at V and 2 bases at J, leaving 7 bases unmatched. CDR3 region: CASSGTYSTDTQYF. CDR3 nucleotides: TGTGCCAGTAGCGGGACTTACTCCACAGATACGCAGTATTTT.

This rearrangement joins TRBV7-6 to TRBJ2-7; 8 nucleotides match TRBD2. This CDR3 comprises 15 residues. Looked up from germline, CDR1 is SGHVS and CDR2 is FNYEAQ. V lost 5 bases, J lost 3 bases, and 9 bases stayed unmatched. The CDR3: CASSVLGTRDYEQYF. CDR3 DNA sequence: TGTGCCAGCAGCGTCCTCGGGACTAGGGACTACGAGCAGTACTTC.

The chain joins TRBV28 to TRBJ2-7; 7 bases agree with TRBD2. V was clipped by 2 bases and J by 2 bases; unmatched bases: 3. CDR3 length equals 14 residues. Germline V gene lookup returns CDR1 MDHEN and CDR2 SYDVKM. The CDR3 loop is CASSLSGNPYEQYF. The CDR3 nucleotides read TGTGCCAGCAGTTTAAGCGGGAACCCCTACGAGCAGTACTTC.

The chain links TRBV5-1 to TRBJ1-1; no reliable D call. The germline CDR1 and CDR2 sequences are SGHRS and YFSETQ. CDR3 length equals 13 residues. Between the trimmed V and J ends, which lost 4 bases and 1 base, there was a span of 8 bases. In DNA form, the CDR3 reads TGCGCCAGCAGCACGAGACAGAACACTGAAGCTTTCTTT. It codes for CASSTRQNTEAFF.

In DNA, the CDR3 is TGCGCCAGCAGCCCCCTCGGGGGTGATTCACCCCTCCACTTT. Translating it yields CASSPLGGDSPLHF. The chain is built from TRBV5-1 and TRBJ1-6; D perhaps matches TRBD1 (5 bases). The CDR3 totals 14 residues. The V end was cut by 4 bases, the J end by 8 bases, with 13 bases between. Germline V gives CDR1 SGHRS, CDR2 YFSETQ.

The rearrangement uses TRBV6-1 and TRBJ2-3; tentatively, D is TRBD1 (6 bases). V dropped 6 bases and J dropped 1 base, with 8 bases sitting between them. Germline assignment: CDR1 MNHNS and CDR2 SASEGT. This CDR3 spans 13 amino acids. The CDR3 bases are TGTGCCAGCAGACCAGGGGGCACAGATACGCAGTATTTT. Translating gives CASRPGGTDTQYF.

Concerning this clone: Other DNA sequences in this sample translate to the same CDR3. This chain uses TRBV30 with TRBJ1-2; D gene uncertain. From germline, CDR1 is GTSNPN and CDR2 SVGIG (reference sequence). The CDR3 totals 11 residues. V dropped 0 bases and J dropped 4 bases, with 3 bases sitting between them. The CDR3 bases are TGTGCCTGGAGTGTCTCCTATGGCTACACCTTC. Translated: CAWSVSYGYTF. The full variable domain, its missing parts supplied by reference TRBV30 and TRBJ1-2, is SQTIHQWPATLVQPVGSPLSLECTVEGTSNPNLYWYRQAAGRGLQLLFYSVGIGQISSEVPQNLSASRPQDRQFILSSKKLLLSDSGFYLCAWSVSYGYTFGSGTRLTVV.

The chain has TRBV5-6 and TRBJ2-1; possible D gene TRBD2, 5 bases. Trimming stripped 0 bases from V and 4 bases from J, with 14 bases between. CDR1 and CDR2 from the germline V gene are SGHDT and YYEEEE. The CDR3 totals 16 residues. The CDR3 protein is CASSLDGLPLYNEQFF. CDR3 nucleotides: TGTGCCAGCAGCTTGGACGGACTCCCCCTATACAATGAGCAGTTCTTC.

V gene TRBV12-1 combines with J gene TRBJ1-1; the table's D gene call, TRBD1, was not cross checked with the DNA. TRBV12-1 corresponds to a pseudogene. The CDR3 has 13 amino acids. The CDR3 loop is CASSSDRNTEAFF. In nucleotides, the CDR3 is TGTGCCAGCAGCTCGGACAGGAACACTGAAGCTTTCTTT.

This sequence joins TRBV6-1 and TRBJ1-5; 8 bases agree with TRBD1. Germline V gene data show CDR1 as MNHNS and CDR2 as SASEGT. Trimming took 2 bases from V and 4 from J; bases not matched to a gene: 4. CDR3 length equals 15 residues. CDR3 in DNA: TGTGCCAGCAGTGAATCGACAGGGGCAAATCAGCCCCAGCATTTT. Its protein is CASSESTGANQPQHF.

To note about this clone: One end of the junction varies from germline; a read error may be responsible. CDR3 nucleotides: TGTGCCAGCAGCCTAGCGGGAGGTTATACCGGGGAGCTGTTTTTT. Its translation: CASSLAGGYTGELFF. The V call is TRBV7-9, the J call TRBJ2-2, with 11 nucleotides matching TRBD2. Germline V lookup: CDR1 SEHNR, CDR2 FQNEAQ (reference sequence). The CDR3 covers 15 residues.

The chain employs TRBV6-5 and TRBJ1-3, with 8 bases aligning to TRBD1. Losses at the gene ends were 2 bases for V and 4 bases for J; bases not matched to a gene: 4. Germline V lookup: CDR1 MNHEY, CDR2 SVGAGI. The CDR3 loop spans 15 amino acids. In DNA, the CDR3 is TGTGCCAGCAGTTACGACAGGGGAAAGGGAAACACCATATATTTT. Its translation: CASSYDRGKGNTIYF.

The chain is built from TRBV27 and TRBJ2-3; the D is unclear. The CDR3 runs 18 residues. Germline V gene data show CDR1 as MNHEY and CDR2 as SMNVEV (reference sequence). With 3 bases removed from V and 6 bases from J, the gap between germline ends came to 25 bases. CDR3 sequence: CASSFRPIHSPRPDTQYF. DNA for the CDR3: TGTGCCAGCAGTTTTCGCCCAATCCACTCCCCGCGTCCCGATACGCAGTATTTT.

The rearrangement joins TRBV10-3 to TRBJ2-7; D is ambiguous. The ends were cut back, 0 bases at V and 3 bases at J, with 6 bases in the middle. The CDR3 sequence is 13 residues long. Germline V gene sequence: CDR1 ENHRY, CDR2 SYGVKD. The CDR3 DNA is TGTGCCATCAGTGAGTCCGCGGACTACGAGCAGTACTTC. Translated, it gives CAISESADYEQYF.

The rearrangement links TRBV5-1 to TRBJ2-5, with no clear D. The germline CDR1 and CDR2 sequences are SGHRS and YFSETQ. CDR3 length equals 17 residues. Trimming removed 2 bases at V and 1 base at J, with 18 bases between. The CDR3 DNA sequence: TGCGCCAGCAGCTTTTCCGCGCCAGGCCCGTCCCAAGAGACCCAGTACTTC. Amino acids: CASSFSAPGPSQETQYF. Based on the CDR3 plus reference TRBV5-1 and TRBJ2-5, the full variable domain is KAGVTQTPRYLIKTRGQQVTLSCSPISGHRSVSWYQQTPGQGLQFLFEYFSETQRNKGNFPGRFSGRQFSNSRSEMNVSTLELGDSALYLCASSFSAPGPSQETQYFGPGTRLLVL.

The chain employs TRBV7-8 and TRBJ2-7, with D hard to call. V was trimmed by 3 bases and J by 2 bases, leaving 11 bases between them. This CDR3 comprises 14 residues. Germline V gene data show CDR1 as SGHVS and CDR2 as FQNEAQ. CDR3 sequence reads: CASSLSLTAYEQYF. CDR3 coding DNA: TGTGCCAGCAGCTTGTCACTTACGGCCTACGAGCAGTACTTC.

V is TRBV5-1 and J is TRBJ2-2, with 9 bases that match TRBD1. V dropped 10 bases and J dropped 4; count of bases not matched to a gene: 5. Germline CDR1 is SGHRS and CDR2 is YFSETQ. The CDR3 sequence is 13 residues long. This CDR3 is CASRTGVTGELFF. CDR3 DNA sequence: TGCGCCTCACGGACAGGGGTCACCGGGGAGCTGTTTTTT.

This chain joins TRBV6-8 and TRBJ2-5; 9 nucleotides agree with TRBD2. There are 14 residues in the CDR3. Germline loops: CDR1 MNHGY, CDR2 SAAAGT. The V segment lost 5 bases and the J segment 11 bases; nucleotides outside the gene matches: 12. The CDR3 DNA follows: TGTGCCAGCAGTCAACGAGGACTAGCGAAAGAGCAGTACTTC. It is translated as CASSQRGLAKEQYF.

This chain connects TRBV29-1 to TRBJ2-3; 11 bases align to TRBD2. Trimming at V came to 6 bases and at J to 3 bases, leaving 14 bases not matched to a gene. The CDR3 spans 17 residues. CDR1 is SQVTM, CDR2 ANQGSEA, per germline. The CDR3 region has the DNA TGCAGCGTCGAGACTAGCGGGGAATTCATAAAAACAGATACGCAGTATTTT. It specifies CSVETSGEFIKTDTQYF.

The chain combines TRBV5-1 with TRBJ1-2, with D possibly being TRBD1 (6 bases). In germline, CDR1 is SGHRS, CDR2 YFSETQ. This CDR3 contains 17 residues. The V end lost 0 bases, the J end lost 4 bases, and 19 bases lay between the germline ends. The CDR3 nucleotides are TGCGCCAGCAGCTTGGGTAGGACAGATCTCTATGCCTATGGCTACACCTTC. It specifies CASSLGRTDLYAYGYTF.

The V call is TRBV6-6, the J call TRBJ1-1; the D gene is possibly TRBD1 (5 bases). This CDR3 is built from 13 residues. Germline values: CDR1 MNHNY, CDR2 SVGAGI (reference sequence). Trimming cost V 4 bases and J 3 bases, with 9 bases left between them. CDR3 amino acids: CASSSRADTEAFF. CDR3 nucleotides: TGTGCCAGCAGTTCCAGGGCGGACACTGAAGCTTTCTTT.

J is TRBJ2-7 and V is TRBV21-1; TRBD1 is the table's D call and was not checked against the DNA. TRBV21-1 is noted as a pseudogene. The CDR3 totals 16 residues. CDR3 in amino acids: CASSKVGAGPPYEQYF. The CDR3 DNA reads as TGTGCCAGCAGCAAAGTGGGGGCAGGGCCTCCCTACGAGCAGTACTTC.

This chain uses TRBV12-5 with TRBJ2-2, with 7 bases lining up with TRBD2. The length of the CDR3 is 14 residues. V lost 0 bases, J lost 7 bases, and 2 bases stayed unmatched. Germline lookup yields CDR1 LGHNT and CDR2 FRNRAP. The CDR3 protein is CASGLVRGSGELFF. The CDR3 DNA follows: TGTGCTAGTGGTTTGGTACGCGGGAGCGGGGAGCTGTTTTTT.

The chain is built from TRBV4-1 and TRBJ2-2, with D possibly TRBD1 on 6 matching bases. Germline V lookup: CDR1 MGHRA, CDR2 YSYEKL. This CDR3 contains 16 residues. Trimming took 0 bases from V and 2 from J, leaving 10 bases between them. This chain's CDR3 is CASSQDGGFNTGELFF. CDR3 bases: TGCGCCAGCAGCCAAGATGGGGGCTTCAACACCGGGGAGCTGTTTTTT.

The genes are TRBV7-2 and TRBJ2-3, with D hard to call. The V and J ends lost 2 bases and 2 bases respectively, with 17 bases between them. Germline CDR1 reads SGHTA; CDR2 reads FQGNSA. The CDR3 loop spans 17 amino acids. The CDR3 coding sequence is TGTGCCAGCAGCTTAAGCTGGGTGGCTAGTGCCACAGATACGCAGTATTTT. It codes for CASSLSWVASATDTQYF. The whole variable domain, filled in from reference TRBV7-2 and TRBJ2-3, reads GAGVSQSPSNKVTEKGKDVELRCDPISGHTALYWYRQSLGQGLEFLIYFQGNSAPDKSGLPSDRFSAERTGGSVSTLTIQRTQQEDSAVYLCASSLSWVASATDTQYFGPGTRLTVL.

V usage is TRBV9 and J usage is TRBJ2-1, with TRBD2 matching over 9 bases. CDR1 is SGDLS, CDR2 YYNGEE, per germline. V shed 0 bases and J 2 bases; nucleotides not matched to a gene: 0. This CDR3 has 15 residues. The CDR3, as DNA: TGTGCCAGCAGCGTAGGCGGGAGGGCCTACAATGAGCAGTTCTTC. Protein product: CASSVGGRAYNEQFF. Based on the CDR3 plus reference TRBV9 and TRBJ2-1, the full variable domain is DSGVTQTPKHLITATGQRVTLRCSPRSGDLSVYWYQQSLDQGLQFLIQYYNGEERAKGNILERFSAQQFPDLHSELNLSSLELGDSALYFCASSVGGRAYNEQFFGPGTRLTVL.

This chain joins TRBV6-6 and TRBJ2-3, with 8 bases that match TRBD1. Germline V CDR1 and CDR2: MNHNY, SVGAGI (reference sequence). This CDR3 spans 15 amino acids. J gave up 0 bases and V 5 bases, and 4 bases lay outside the gene matches. In nucleotides, the CDR3 is TGTGCCAGCAGTGACAGGGGCTCTAGCACAGATACGCAGTATTTT. This codes for CASSDRGSSTDTQYF.

In its sample, this clone was seen a few times. The chain combines TRBV2 with TRBJ1-2, with TRBD1 matching 9 bases. Germline loops: CDR1 SNHLY, CDR2 FYNNEI. The CDR3 has 15 amino acids. V shed 3 bases and J 4 bases; nucleotides not matched to a gene: 6. CDR3 sequence: CASSDGTGRGYGYTF. The CDR3 DNA reads as TGTGCCAGCAGTGACGGGACAGGGCGTGGCTATGGCTACACCTTC.

This chain joins TRBV5-1 and TRBJ1-1, with a possible D match to TRBD1 (6 bases). Trimming shortened V by 4 bases and J by 0 bases, and 13 bases separated the two germline ends. Germline lookup yields CDR1 SGHRS and CDR2 YFSETQ. The CDR3 is 15 residues long. The CDR3 spells CASSPRTAVNTEAFF. DNA of the CDR3: TGCGCCAGCAGCCCCAGGACAGCGGTGAACACTGAAGCTTTCTTT. Drawing the rest from reference TRBV5-1 and TRBJ1-1, the complete variable domain is KAGVTQTPRYLIKTRGQQVTLSCSPISGHRSVSWYQQTPGQGLQFLFEYFSETQRNKGNFPGRFSGRQFSNSRSEMNVSTLELGDSALYLCASSPRTAVNTEAFFGQGTRLTVV.

This clone was seen a single time. CDR3 protein: CASSPQGAGANVLTF. CDR3 bases: TGTGCCAGCTCACCACAGGGGGCTGGGGCCAACGTCCTGACTTTC. The gene calls are TRBV18 and TRBJ2-6; TRBD1 might be the D (6 bases). The CDR3 contains 15 residues. Germline V gene lookup returns CDR1 KGHSH and CDR2 LQKENI. Trimming pared 1 base from V and 2 bases from J, leaving 6 bases between.